These 2 T cell receptor beta chains share one sample of origin, sequenced in a study of T-cell reconstitution after alpha-beta-depleted transplantation in children. TCRbeta library preparation incorporated unique molecular identifiers. Using its own MiXCR run on the PCR reads, TCRdb lists one record per CDR3 protein. The data show over 150,000 distinct CDR3 sequences, roughly 6.3% seen once. The source was PBMCs, collected before TCRalphabeta/CD19-depleted stem cell transplant. All receptors come from a girl in the first two years of life with combined immunodeficiency, due to receive a stem cell transplant.

This clonotype was recorded many times. The rearrangement links TRBV10-3 to TRBJ2-7; 7 bases are a match to TRBD1. The J segment lost 0 bases and the V segment lost 8 bases, leaving 4 bases of the junction unmatched. The CDR3 runs 13 residues. Germline V lookup: CDR1 ENHRY, CDR2 SYGVKD. The CDR3: CAIRDSDSYEQYF. The DNA of the CDR3 is TGTGCCATCCGGGACAGCGACTCCTACGAGCAGTACTTC.

There are many counts of this clonotype. In DNA, the CDR3 is TGCGCCAGCAGCTCTCGTGGAGCGGAGAACACCGGGGAGCTGTTTTTT. Amino acid sequence: CASSSRGAENTGELFF. The J gene is TRBJ2-2, the V gene TRBV5-1; TRBD2 might be the D (5 bases). Trimming cost V 3 bases and J 1 base, with 13 bases left between them. Germline CDR1 SGHRS, CDR2 YFSETQ. The CDR3 length is 16 residues.